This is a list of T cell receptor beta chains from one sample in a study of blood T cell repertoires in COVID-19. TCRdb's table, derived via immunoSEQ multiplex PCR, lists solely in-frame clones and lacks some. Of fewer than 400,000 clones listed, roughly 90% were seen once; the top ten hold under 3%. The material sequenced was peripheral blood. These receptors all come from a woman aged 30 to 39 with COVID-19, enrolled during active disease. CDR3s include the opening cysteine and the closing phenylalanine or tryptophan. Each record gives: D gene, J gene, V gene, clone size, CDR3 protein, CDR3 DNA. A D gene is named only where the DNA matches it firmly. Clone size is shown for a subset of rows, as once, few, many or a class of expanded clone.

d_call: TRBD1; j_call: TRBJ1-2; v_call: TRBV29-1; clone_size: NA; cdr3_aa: CSVEPGQGTGSNYGYTF; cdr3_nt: TGCAGCGTGGAACCGGGACAGGGAACGGGGAGTAACTATGGCTACACCTTC
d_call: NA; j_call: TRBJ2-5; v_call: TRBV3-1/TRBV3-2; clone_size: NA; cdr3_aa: CASSQVGYSGETQYF; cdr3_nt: TGTGCCAGCAGCCAAGTAGGGTACAGCGGAGAGACCCAGTACTTC
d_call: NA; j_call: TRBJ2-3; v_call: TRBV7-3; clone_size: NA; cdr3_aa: CASSRDRTSTDTQYF; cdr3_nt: TGTGCCAGCAGCCGTGACAGGACTAGCACAGATACGCAGTATTTT
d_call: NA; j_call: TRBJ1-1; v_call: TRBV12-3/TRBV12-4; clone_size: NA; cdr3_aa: CASKRTGTEAFF; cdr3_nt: TGTGCCAGCAAACGCACCGGGACAGAAGCTTTCTTT
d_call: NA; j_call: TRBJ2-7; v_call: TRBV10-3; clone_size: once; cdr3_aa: CAISESTGLAHEQYF; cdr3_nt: TGTGCCATCAGTGAATCGACAGGTTTGGCGCACGAGCAGTACTTC
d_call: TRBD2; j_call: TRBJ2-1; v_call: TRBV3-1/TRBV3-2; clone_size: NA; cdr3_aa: CASSQGFSAGDYNEQFF; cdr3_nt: TGTGCCAGCAGCCAAGGTTTTTCAGCGGGAGACTACAATGAGCAGTTCTTC
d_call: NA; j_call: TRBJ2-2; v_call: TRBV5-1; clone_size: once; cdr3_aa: CASSLTGRTGELFF; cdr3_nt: TGCGCCAGCAGCTTGACAGGGCGCACCGGGGAGCTGTTTTTT
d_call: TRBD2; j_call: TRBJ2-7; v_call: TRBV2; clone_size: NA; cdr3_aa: CASQLRSGGEAYEQYF; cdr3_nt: TGTGCCAGCCAACTCCGGTCGGGGGGGGAGGCCTACGAGCAGTACTTC
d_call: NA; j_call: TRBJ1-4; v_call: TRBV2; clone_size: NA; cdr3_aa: CASSEGGRGNEKLFF; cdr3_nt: TGTGCCAGCAGTGAAGGCGGCAGGGGTAATGAAAAACTGTTTTTT
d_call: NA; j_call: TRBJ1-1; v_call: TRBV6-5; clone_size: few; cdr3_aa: CASNIQPNTEAFF; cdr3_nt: TGTGCCAGCAACATACAGCCGAACACTGAAGCTTTCTTT
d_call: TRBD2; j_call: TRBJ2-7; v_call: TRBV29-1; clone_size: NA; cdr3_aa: CSVVGRAGEQYF; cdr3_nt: TGCAGCGTTGTGGGGAGGGCAGGCGAGCAGTACTTC
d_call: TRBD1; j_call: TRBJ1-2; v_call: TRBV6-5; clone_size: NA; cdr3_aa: CATLPGQGKLDGYTF; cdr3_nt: TGTGCCACCTTGCCGGGACAGGGAAAATTGGATGGCTACACCTTC
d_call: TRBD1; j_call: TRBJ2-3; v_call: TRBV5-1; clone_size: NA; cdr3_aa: CASSLGDRGDTQYF; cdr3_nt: TGCGCCAGCAGCTTGGGGGACAGGGGGGATACGCAGTATTTT
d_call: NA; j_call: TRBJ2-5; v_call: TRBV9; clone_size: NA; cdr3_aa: CASSVGGGLETQYF; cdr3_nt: TGTGCCAGCAGCGTAGGTGGAGGTCTGGAGACCCAGTACTTC
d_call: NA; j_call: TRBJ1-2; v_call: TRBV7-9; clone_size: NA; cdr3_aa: CASSLLRNQAGGYTF; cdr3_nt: TGTGCCAGCAGCCTCCTGAGAAATCAAGCAGGTGGCTACACCTTC
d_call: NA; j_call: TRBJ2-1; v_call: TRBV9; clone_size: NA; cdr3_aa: CASSPRLPGDEQFF; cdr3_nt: TGTGCCAGCAGCCCCCGGCTCCCAGGGGATGAGCAGTTCTTC
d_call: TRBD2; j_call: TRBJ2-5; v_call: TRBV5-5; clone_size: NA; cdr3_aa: CASSFGTSGLSETQYF; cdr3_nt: TGTGCCAGCAGCTTTGGGACTAGCGGGCTCAGCGAGACCCAGTACTTC
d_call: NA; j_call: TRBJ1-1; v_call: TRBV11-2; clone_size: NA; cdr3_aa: CASSLRDLLNTEAFF; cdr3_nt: TGTGCCAGCAGCCTGCGGGACCTGTTGAACACTGAAGCTTTCTTT
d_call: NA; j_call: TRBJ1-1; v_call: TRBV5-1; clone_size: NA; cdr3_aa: CASSEQGENTEAFF; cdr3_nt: TGCGCCAGCAGCGAGCAGGGCGAGAACACTGAAGCTTTCTTT
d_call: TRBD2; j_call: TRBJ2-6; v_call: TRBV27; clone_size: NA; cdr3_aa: CASSSLAASGANVLTF; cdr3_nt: TGTGCCAGCAGTTCACTAGCGGCCTCTGGGGCCAACGTCCTGACTTTC
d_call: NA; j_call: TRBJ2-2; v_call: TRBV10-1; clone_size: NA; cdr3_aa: CASSESAGSPTGELFF; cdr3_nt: TGCGCCAGCAGTGAGTCGGCAGGGTCACCAACGGGGGAGCTGTTTTTT
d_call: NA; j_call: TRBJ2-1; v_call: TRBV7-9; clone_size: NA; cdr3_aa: CASSGDLPAVF; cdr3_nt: TGTGCCAGCAGCGGGGACTTGCCGGCCGTCTTC
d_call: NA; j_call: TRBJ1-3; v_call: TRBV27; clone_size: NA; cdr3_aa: CASSLSGVGNTIYF; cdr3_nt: TGTGCCAGCAGTTTATCAGGGGTCGGAAACACCATATATTTT
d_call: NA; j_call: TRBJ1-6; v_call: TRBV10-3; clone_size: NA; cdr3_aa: CAISDRGSYNSPLHF; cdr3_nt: TGTGCCATCAGTGACAGGGGCTCCTATAATTCACCCCTCCACTTT
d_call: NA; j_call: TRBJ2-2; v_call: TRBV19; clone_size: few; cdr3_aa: CASSIGGTRGTGELFF; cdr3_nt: TGTGCCAGTAGTATAGGGGGAACTAGGGGGACCGGGGAGCTGTTTTTT
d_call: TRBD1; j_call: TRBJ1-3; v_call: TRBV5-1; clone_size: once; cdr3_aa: CASSLVRTGDSGNTIYF; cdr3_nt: TGCGCCAGCAGCTTGGTAAGGACAGGAGACTCTGGAAACACCATATATTTT
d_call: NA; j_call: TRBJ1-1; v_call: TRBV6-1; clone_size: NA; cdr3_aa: CASSDPADRNTEAFF; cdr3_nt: TGTGCCAGCAGTGACCCGGCCGACAGGAACACTGAAGCTTTCTTT
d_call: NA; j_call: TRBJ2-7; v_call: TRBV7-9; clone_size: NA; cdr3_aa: CASSLVQGTVNQYF; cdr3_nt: TGTGCCAGCAGCTTAGTCCAGGGGACCGTTAACCAGTACTTC
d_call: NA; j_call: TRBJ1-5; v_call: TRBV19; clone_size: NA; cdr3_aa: CATTLQAGVQPQHF; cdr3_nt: TGTGCCACCACCCTCCAGGCGGGAGTTCAGCCCCAGCATTTT
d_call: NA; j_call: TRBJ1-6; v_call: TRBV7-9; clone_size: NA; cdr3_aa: CATSRGASYNSPLHF; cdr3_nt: TGTGCCACCTCACGGGGGGCGTCCTATAATTCACCCCTCCACTTT
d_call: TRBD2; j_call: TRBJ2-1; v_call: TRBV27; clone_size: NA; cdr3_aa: CASSPLGTRNNEQFF; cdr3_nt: TGTGCCAGCAGTCCCCTCGGGACTAGGAACAATGAGCAGTTCTTC
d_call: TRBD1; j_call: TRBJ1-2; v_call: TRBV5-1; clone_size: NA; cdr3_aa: CASSWDRGNGYTF; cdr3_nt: TGCGCCAGCAGCTGGGACAGGGGGAATGGCTACACCTTC
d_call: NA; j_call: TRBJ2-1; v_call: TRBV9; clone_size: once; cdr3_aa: CASSVGRGSYNEQFF; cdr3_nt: TGTGCCAGCAGCGTAGGCCGAGGATCCTACAATGAGCAGTTCTTC
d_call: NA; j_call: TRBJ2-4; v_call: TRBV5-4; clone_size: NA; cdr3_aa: CASSLAGEIAKNIQYF; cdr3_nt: TGTGCCAGCAGCTTGGCGGGGGAAATAGCCAAAAACATTCAGTACTTC
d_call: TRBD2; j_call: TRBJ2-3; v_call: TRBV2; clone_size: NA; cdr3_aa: CASSTSGSTRDTQYF; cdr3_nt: TGTGCCAGCAGTACTAGCGGAAGCACGAGGGATACGCAGTATTTT
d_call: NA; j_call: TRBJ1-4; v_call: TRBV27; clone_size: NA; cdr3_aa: CASSPVRIAGEKLFF; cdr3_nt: TGTGCCAGCAGTCCCGTGAGAATAGCTGGTGAAAAACTGTTTTTT
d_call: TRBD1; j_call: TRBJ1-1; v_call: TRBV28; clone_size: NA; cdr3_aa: CATTEFSGGTEAFF; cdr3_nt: TGTGCCACCACAGAATTTTCAGGGGGCACTGAAGCTTTCTTT
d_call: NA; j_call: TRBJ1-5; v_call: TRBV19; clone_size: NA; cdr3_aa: CASSVDKSNQPQHF; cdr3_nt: TGTGCCAGTAGTGTGGACAAGAGCAATCAGCCCCAGCATTTT
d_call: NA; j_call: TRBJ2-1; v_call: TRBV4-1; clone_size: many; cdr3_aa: CASSQAYYNEQFF; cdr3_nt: TGCGCCAGCAGCCAAGCTTACTACAATGAGCAGTTCTTC
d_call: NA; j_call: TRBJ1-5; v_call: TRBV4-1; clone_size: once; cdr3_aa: CASSQGGSENQPQHF; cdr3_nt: TGCGCCAGCAGCCAAGGAGGGTCGGAAAATCAGCCCCAGCATTTT